The rows below give T cell receptor beta chains drawn from one sample of a study of T-cell memory formation after mild COVID-19. TCRdb re-called the 5' RACE reads through MiXCR, storing one row per CDR3 protein. The table shows approximately 150,000 distinct CDR3 sequences, with over 10% occurring only once. Material: PBMCs or a T cell subset sorted from them (not recorded which). The receptors here all came from a man aged 18 to 30 who had mild COVID-19 (a few samples of this study predate the infection). Cell type and time point are not known. Each CDR3 is given with its conserved first and last residue. A D gene is named only where the DNA matches it firmly. Clone size is given for some rows only: seen once, a few or many times, or a class if the clone is expanded.

D gene: .; V gene: TRBV20-1; J gene: TRBJ1-1; clone size: .; CDR3 DNA: TGCAGTGCTAGACCGCCGGCCGGGGGTAAAGCTTTCTTT; CDR3 protein: CSARPPAGGKAFF
D gene: .; V gene: TRBV2; J gene: TRBJ2-3; clone size: few; CDR3 DNA: TGTGCCAGCACTGGGGACAGCACAGATACGCAGTATTTT; CDR3 protein: CASTGDSTDTQYF
D gene: .; V gene: TRBV12-3/TRBV12-4; J gene: TRBJ2-5; clone size: few; CDR3 DNA: TGTGCCAGCAGGCTCCGGGACTCCCAAGAGACCCAGTACTTC; CDR3 protein: CASRLRDSQETQYF
D gene: TRBD2; V gene: TRBV5-1; J gene: TRBJ2-7; clone size: .; CDR3 DNA: TGCGCCAGCTCAAGGCTAGCGGGGACCTACGAGCAGTACTTC; CDR3 protein: CASSRLAGTYEQYF
D gene: TRBD1; V gene: TRBV5-1; J gene: TRBJ2-3; clone size: .; CDR3 DNA: TGCGCCAGCAGCCTAATGACAGGGGGCGAAGGAGATACGCAGTATTTT; CDR3 protein: CASSLMTGGEGDTQYF
D gene: TRBD1; V gene: TRBV6-2/TRBV6-3; J gene: TRBJ2-3; clone size: .; CDR3 DNA: TGTGCCAGCAGGAAACCGGGACAGGGCACAGATACGCAGTATTTT; CDR3 protein: CASRKPGQGTDTQYF
D gene: .; V gene: TRBV7-2; J gene: TRBJ2-1; clone size: .; CDR3 DNA: TGTGCCAGCAGTCGGTCCCGGGGAACCTACAATGAGCAGTTCTTC; CDR3 protein: CASSRSRGTYNEQFF
D gene: .; V gene: TRBV12-3/TRBV12-4; J gene: TRBJ1-3; clone size: few; CDR3 DNA: TGTGCCAGCAGTCCCCTTTACCAGGGGAGCGACACCATATATTTT; CDR3 protein: CASSPLYQGSDTIYF
D gene: .; V gene: TRBV11-2; J gene: TRBJ1-1; clone size: .; CDR3 DNA: TGTGCCAGCAGCCTCCGGGGGGTAAGCACTGAAGCTTTCTTT; CDR3 protein: CASSLRGVSTEAFF
D gene: TRBD2; V gene: TRBV24-1; J gene: TRBJ2-3; clone size: .; CDR3 DNA: TGTGCCACGGGGACTAGCGGGGGGGCGGATACGCAGTATTTT; CDR3 protein: CATGTSGGADTQYF
D gene: .; V gene: TRBV5-1; J gene: TRBJ1-1; clone size: many; CDR3 DNA: TGCGCCAGCTCCGCTCAGGTGAACACTGAAGCTTTCTTT; CDR3 protein: CASSAQVNTEAFF
D gene: .; V gene: TRBV4-3; J gene: TRBJ1-4; clone size: few; CDR3 DNA: TGCGCCAGCAGCCGGGACACAACTAATGAAAAACTGTTTTTT; CDR3 protein: CASSRDTTNEKLFF
D gene: .; V gene: TRBV3-1; J gene: TRBJ1-6; clone size: few; CDR3 DNA: TGTGCCAGCAGCCAAGACAGGGCTTTCCGTAATTCACCCCTCCACTTT; CDR3 protein: CASSQDRAFRNSPLHF
D gene: .; V gene: TRBV7-9; J gene: TRBJ1-2; clone size: .; CDR3 DNA: TGTGCCAGCAGCTTAGAACAGGGTTCGGGGTACACCTTC; CDR3 protein: CASSLEQGSGYTF
D gene: TRBD1; V gene: TRBV3-1; J gene: TRBJ2-1; clone size: .; CDR3 DNA: TGTGCCAGCAGCATCCCCGGGACAGGATACAATGAGCAGTTCTTC; CDR3 protein: CASSIPGTGYNEQFF
D gene: .; V gene: TRBV7-3; J gene: TRBJ1-1; clone size: few; CDR3 DNA: TGTGCCAGCAGTCCAGGACACGCTAGCACTGAAGCTTTCTTT; CDR3 protein: CASSPGHASTEAFF
D gene: TRBD2; V gene: TRBV7-2; J gene: TRBJ2-5; clone size: .; CDR3 DNA: TGTGCCAGCAGCTTTATTGTTGGGGGGGAAGGAGAGACCCAGTACTTC; CDR3 protein: CASSFIVGGEGETQYF
D gene: .; V gene: TRBV5-1; J gene: TRBJ2-2; clone size: few; CDR3 DNA: TGCGCCAGCAGCTGGTCCGGGGAGCTGTTTTTT; CDR3 protein: CASSWSGELFF
D gene: TRBD2; V gene: TRBV6-5; J gene: TRBJ2-1; clone size: few; CDR3 DNA: TGTGCCAGCAGTTATTCGGGAAACTTAGCGGGGGGATACAATGAGCAGTTCTTC; CDR3 protein: CASSYSGNLAGGYNEQFF
D gene: .; V gene: TRBV20-1; J gene: TRBJ2-3; clone size: many; CDR3 DNA: TGCAGTGCACCTTACCTAAGCACAGATACGCAGTATTTT; CDR3 protein: CSAPYLSTDTQYF
D gene: .; V gene: TRBV2; J gene: TRBJ1-5; clone size: many; CDR3 DNA: TGTGCCAGCAGTTTTACAGGGATATATCAGCCCCAGCATTTT; CDR3 protein: CASSFTGIYQPQHF
D gene: .; V gene: TRBV7-2; J gene: TRBJ2-5; clone size: few; CDR3 DNA: TGTGCCAGCAGCTTCGGACCTCTCCGGGGAGAGACCCAGTACTTC; CDR3 protein: CASSFGPLRGETQYF
D gene: TRBD2; V gene: TRBV12-3/TRBV12-4; J gene: TRBJ2-1; clone size: few; CDR3 DNA: TGTGCCAGCAGCTCCGGGACTAGCTTATCGAATGAGCAGTTCTTC; CDR3 protein: CASSSGTSLSNEQFF
D gene: .; V gene: TRBV5-1; J gene: TRBJ2-3; clone size: many; CDR3 DNA: TGCGCCAGCAGCTGGAACGACGGCACAGATACGCAGTATTTT; CDR3 protein: CASSWNDGTDTQYF
D gene: .; V gene: TRBV28; J gene: TRBJ1-1; clone size: .; CDR3 DNA: TGTGCCAGCAGTTCGACGGGGGAACCCTCCGACACTGAAGCTTTCTTT; CDR3 protein: CASSSTGEPSDTEAFF
D gene: TRBD1; V gene: TRBV15; J gene: TRBJ1-4; clone size: few; CDR3 DNA: TGTGCCACCAGCAGAGATCCGGGGACAGTGAGTGAAAAACTGTTTTTT; CDR3 protein: CATSRDPGTVSEKLFF
D gene: .; V gene: TRBV7-3; J gene: TRBJ2-3; clone size: few; CDR3 DNA: TGTGCCAGCAGCTTAGGGTCTGGGTCGGGAGATACGCAGTATTTT; CDR3 protein: CASSLGSGSGDTQYF
D gene: .; V gene: TRBV12-3/TRBV12-4; J gene: TRBJ2-5; clone size: .; CDR3 DNA: TGTGCCAGCAGTCCCCAGGGATACGGGACCCAGTACTTC; CDR3 protein: CASSPQGYGTQYF
D gene: TRBD1; V gene: TRBV7-9; J gene: TRBJ2-2; clone size: few; CDR3 DNA: TGTGCCAGCAGCTTCTGGACAGGGGGCAACTGGGACACCGGGGAGCTGTTTTTT; CDR3 protein: CASSFWTGGNWDTGELFF
D gene: TRBD1; V gene: TRBV11-3; J gene: TRBJ1-6; clone size: few; CDR3 DNA: TGTGCCAGCAGCTCAGGCCCGACAGGGGATTCACCCCTCCACTTT; CDR3 protein: CASSSGPTGDSPLHF
D gene: .; V gene: TRBV4-2; J gene: TRBJ1-2; clone size: many; CDR3 DNA: TGTGCCAGCAGCCAAGATGCGTCGGGCGCTGGGGGGTATGGCTACACCTTC; CDR3 protein: CASSQDASGAGGYGYTF
D gene: TRBD1; V gene: TRBV11-2; J gene: TRBJ2-7; clone size: .; CDR3 DNA: TGTGCCAGCAGCCGTGATCCGGGACAGGGAGGGTACGAGCAGTACTTC; CDR3 protein: CASSRDPGQGGYEQYF
D gene: .; V gene: TRBV20-1; J gene: TRBJ2-2; clone size: .; CDR3 DNA: TGCAGTGCTAGAGATCCCCCCGGGGAGCTGTTTTTT; CDR3 protein: CSARDPPGELFF
D gene: .; V gene: TRBV5-1; J gene: TRBJ2-3; clone size: .; CDR3 DNA: TGCGCCAGTGGGGGCGGCACAGATACGCAGTATTTT; CDR3 protein: CASGGGTDTQYF
D gene: .; V gene: TRBV20-1; J gene: TRBJ2-1; clone size: few; CDR3 DNA: TGCAGTGCTAGAGGGGCGCGGTTCTACAATGAGCAGTTCTTC; CDR3 protein: CSARGARFYNEQFF
D gene: .; V gene: TRBV9; J gene: TRBJ2-3; clone size: .; CDR3 DNA: TGTGCCAGCAGCGTAGAGGGGGGCTCCTGGGATACGCAGTATTTT; CDR3 protein: CASSVEGGSWDTQYF
D gene: TRBD1; V gene: TRBV5-1; J gene: TRBJ1-2; clone size: few; CDR3 DNA: TGCGCCAGCAGCACCCAGGCAGGGGGGTATGGCTACACCTTC; CDR3 protein: CASSTQAGGYGYTF
D gene: .; V gene: TRBV6-2/TRBV6-3; J gene: TRBJ1-2; clone size: few; CDR3 DNA: TGTGCCAGCAGTGGATACAGGGCCCCCTATGGCTACACCTTC; CDR3 protein: CASSGYRAPYGYTF
D gene: TRBD1; V gene: TRBV5-6; J gene: TRBJ1-2; clone size: few; CDR3 DNA: TGTGCCAGCAGCTGGATGACAGGGACGGATTACCGGCACACCTTC; CDR3 protein: CASSWMTGTDYRHTF
D gene: TRBD1; V gene: TRBV12-3/TRBV12-4; J gene: TRBJ1-2; clone size: .; CDR3 DNA: TGTGCCAGCAGTCCGTGGACAGGCGACCATGGCTACACCTTC; CDR3 protein: CASSPWTGDHGYTF
D gene: .; V gene: TRBV6-6; J gene: TRBJ2-7; clone size: .; CDR3 DNA: TGTGCCAGCACATGGGACAATTCCTACGAGCAGTACTTC; CDR3 protein: CASTWDNSYEQYF